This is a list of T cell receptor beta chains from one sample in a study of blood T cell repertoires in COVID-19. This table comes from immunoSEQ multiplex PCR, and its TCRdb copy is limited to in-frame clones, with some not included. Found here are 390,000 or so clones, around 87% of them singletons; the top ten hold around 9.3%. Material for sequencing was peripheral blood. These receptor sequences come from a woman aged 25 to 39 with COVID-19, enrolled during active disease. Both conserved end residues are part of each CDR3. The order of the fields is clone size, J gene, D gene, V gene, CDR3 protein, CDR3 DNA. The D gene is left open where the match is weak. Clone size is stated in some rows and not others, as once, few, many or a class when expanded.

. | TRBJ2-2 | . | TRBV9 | CASQGNTGELFF | TGTGCCAGCCAGGGGAACACCGGGGAGCTGTTTTTT
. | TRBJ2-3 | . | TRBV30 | CAWSTSGGSADTQYF | TGTGCCTGGAGTACCTCCGGGGGTTCGGCAGATACGCAGTATTTT
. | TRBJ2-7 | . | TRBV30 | CAWSVSRGVPLYEQYF | TGTGCCTGGAGTGTATCAAGAGGAGTTCCCCTTTACGAGCAGTACTTC
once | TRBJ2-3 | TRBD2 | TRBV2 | CASSEDLAGGTDTQYF | TGTGCCAGCAGTGAAGACCTAGCGGGAGGAACAGATACGCAGTATTTT
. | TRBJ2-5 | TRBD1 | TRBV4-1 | CASSRVRTGSETQYF | TGCGCCAGCAGCCGAGTTCGGACAGGGTCGGAGACCCAGTACTTC
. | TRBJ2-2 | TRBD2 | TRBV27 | CASSFGLAKTGELFF | TGTGCCAGCAGTTTTGGACTAGCGAAGACCGGGGAGCTGTTTTTT
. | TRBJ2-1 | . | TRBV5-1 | CASSLAPGTKVYNEQFF | TGCGCCAGCAGCTTGGCCCCCGGGACAAAAGTCTACAATGAGCAGTTCTTC
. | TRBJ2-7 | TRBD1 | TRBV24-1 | CATSRGQAGAYEQYF | TGTGCCACCAGTAGAGGACAGGCAGGTGCCTACGAGCAGTACTTC
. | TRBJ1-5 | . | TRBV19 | CASSIGGQPQHF | TGTGCCAGTAGTATAGGAGGGCAGCCCCAGCATTTT
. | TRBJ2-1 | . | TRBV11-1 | CASSSYQRDEQFF | TGTGCCAGCAGCTCCTACCAGCGGGATGAGCAGTTCTTC
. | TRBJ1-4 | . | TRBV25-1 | CASSDTPKPPGDEKLFF | TGTGCCAGCAGTGACACCCCTAAACCACCAGGGGATGAAAAACTGTTTTTT
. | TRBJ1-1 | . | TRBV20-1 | CSATSGVEAFF | TGCAGTGCTACTTCCGGAGTCGAAGCTTTCTTT
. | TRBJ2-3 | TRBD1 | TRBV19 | CASSKDRDQGDTQYF | TGTGCCAGCAGTAAGGACAGGGACCAAGGAGATACGCAGTATTTT
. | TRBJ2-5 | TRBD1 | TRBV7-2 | CASSFDRGPETQYF | TGTGCCAGCAGCTTCGACAGGGGGCCAGAGACCCAGTACTTC
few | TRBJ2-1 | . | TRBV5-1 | CASSIVPNEQFF | TGCGCCAGCAGCATAGTGCCCAATGAGCAGTTCTTC
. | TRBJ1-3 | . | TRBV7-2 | CASSWALRSGNTIYF | TGTGCCAGCAGCTGGGCCCTGCGCTCTGGAAACACCATATATTTT
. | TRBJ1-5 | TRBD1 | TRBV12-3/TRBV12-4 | CASSTTGDQPQHF | TGTGCCAGCAGTACAACAGGGGATCAGCCCCAGCATTTT
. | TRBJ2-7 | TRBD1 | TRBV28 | CASSDRGPRYEQYF | TGTGCCAGCAGCGACAGGGGGCCACGTTACGAGCAGTACTTC
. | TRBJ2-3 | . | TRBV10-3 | CASGLGGTDTQYF | TGTGCCAGCGGACTCGGAGGGACAGATACGCAGTATTTT
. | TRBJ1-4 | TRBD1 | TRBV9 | CASSVGTGGARNEKLFF | TGTGCCAGCAGCGTCGGGACAGGGGGCGCCCGGAATGAAAAACTGTTTTTT
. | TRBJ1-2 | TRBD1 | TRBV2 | CASTPGTVNYGYTF | TGTGCCAGCACCCCCGGGACAGTTAACTATGGCTACACCTTC
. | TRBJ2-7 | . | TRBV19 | CASSIVEGNEQYF | TGTGCCAGTAGTATAGTCGAGGGTAACGAGCAGTACTTC
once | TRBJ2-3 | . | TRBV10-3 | CAMRPGSNTDTQYF | TGTGCCATGCGGCCCGGGAGCAACACAGATACGCAGTATTTT
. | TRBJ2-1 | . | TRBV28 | CASSTTQGQFF | TGTGCCAGCAGCACTACTCAGGGGCAGTTCTTC
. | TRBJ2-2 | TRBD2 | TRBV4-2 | CASSQAVAGGGGELFF | TGTGCCAGCAGCCAAGCGGTAGCGGGAGGTGGCGGGGAGCTGTTTTTT
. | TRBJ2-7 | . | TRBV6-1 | CASSEPLLQGPTYEQYF | TGTGCCAGCAGTGAACCCCTCCTACAGGGCCCGACCTACGAGCAGTACTTC
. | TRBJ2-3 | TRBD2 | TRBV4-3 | CASSQASGGTDTQYF | TGCGCCAGCAGCCAGGCTAGCGGTGGCACAGATACGCAGTATTTT
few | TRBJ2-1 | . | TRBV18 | CASSPKDSHNEQFF | TGTGCCAGCTCACCAAAGGACAGCCACAATGAGCAGTTCTTC
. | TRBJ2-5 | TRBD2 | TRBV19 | CASSGLAAQETQYF | TGTGCCAGTAGCGGACTAGCGGCACAAGAGACCCAGTACTTC
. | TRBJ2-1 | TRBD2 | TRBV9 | CASSPSGRENYNEQFF | TGTGCCAGCAGCCCATCGGGGCGGGAGAACTACAATGAGCAGTTCTTC
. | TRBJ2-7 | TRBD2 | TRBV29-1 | CSVLLAGVGYEQYF | TGCAGCGTTTTACTAGCGGGAGTCGGGTACGAGCAGTACTTC
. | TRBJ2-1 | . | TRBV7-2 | CASSLEQGIYNEQFF | TGTGCCAGCAGCTTAGAACAGGGTATCTACAATGAGCAGTTCTTC
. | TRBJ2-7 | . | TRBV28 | CASSLKGNEQYF | TGTGCCAGCAGTTTAAAGGGGAATGAGCAGTACTTC
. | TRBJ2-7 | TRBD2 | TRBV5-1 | CASSSAGVNEQYF | TGCGCCAGCAGCTCAGCGGGAGTCAACGAGCAGTACTTC
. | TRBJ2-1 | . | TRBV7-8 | CASSPLSGGHNEQFF | TGTGCCAGCAGCCCACTATCGGGGGGCCACAATGAGCAGTTCTTC
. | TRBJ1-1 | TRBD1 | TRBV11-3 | CASSLRTGGNTEAFF | TGTGCCAGCAGCTTGAGAACAGGGGGGAACACTGAAGCTTTCTTT
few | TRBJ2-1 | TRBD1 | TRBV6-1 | CASSENRGGNEQFF | TGTGCCAGCAGTGAGAACAGGGGTGGCAATGAGCAGTTCTTC
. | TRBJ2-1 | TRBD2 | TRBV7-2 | CASSLSGLAGDEQFF | TGTGCCAGCAGCTTAAGCGGACTAGCGGGAGATGAGCAGTTCTTC
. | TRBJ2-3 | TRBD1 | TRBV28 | CASSFDREITDTQYF | TGTGCCAGCAGTTTTGACAGGGAGATCACAGATACGCAGTATTTT
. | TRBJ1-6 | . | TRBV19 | CASSPHGNGSPLHF | TGTGCCAGTAGTCCCCACGGGAACGGTTCACCCCTCCACTTT
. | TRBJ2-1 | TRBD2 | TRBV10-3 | CAIKTSGYNEQFF | TGTGCCATAAAGACTAGCGGATACAATGAGCAGTTCTTC
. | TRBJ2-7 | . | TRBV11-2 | CASQAAEGEQYF | TGTGCCAGCCAAGCCGCTGAGGGCGAGCAGTACTTC
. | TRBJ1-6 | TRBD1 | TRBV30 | CAWTAGTAFNSPLHF | TGTGCCTGGACCGCGGGGACAGCGTTTAATTCACCCCTCCACTTT
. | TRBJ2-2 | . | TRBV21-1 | CASSKVTGAGTGELFF | TGTGCCAGCAGCAAAGTGACGGGAGCAGGCACCGGGGAGCTGTTTTTT
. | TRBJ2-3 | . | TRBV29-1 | CSVDGTGDTQYF | TGCAGCGTTGATGGGACTGGCGATACGCAGTATTTT
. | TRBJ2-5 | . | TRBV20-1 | CSAPVVETQYF | TGCAGTGCCCCCGTAGTCGAGACCCAGTACTTC
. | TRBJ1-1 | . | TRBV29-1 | CSASRGGLNTEAFF | TGCAGCGCCTCGCGGGGGGGCCTGAACACTGAAGCTTTCTTT
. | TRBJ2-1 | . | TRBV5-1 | CASSSSQVRSYNEQFF | TGCGCCAGCAGCTCGTCGCAGGTCCGCTCCTACAATGAGCAGTTCTTC
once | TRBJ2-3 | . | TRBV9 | CASSVGPGTDTQYF | TGTGCCAGCAGCGTAGGCCCGGGAACAGATACGCAGTATTTT
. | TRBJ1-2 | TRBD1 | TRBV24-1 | CATSDDRAGYTF | TGTGCCACCAGTGATGACAGGGCTGGCTACACCTTC
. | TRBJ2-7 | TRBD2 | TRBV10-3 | CAIRGTSGSFDLLEQYF | TGTGCCATCAGGGGGACTAGCGGGAGTTTCGACCTCCTCGAGCAGTACTTC
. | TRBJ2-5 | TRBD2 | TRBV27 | CASSLLSGMETQYF | TGTGCCAGCAGTTTACTGAGCGGGATGGAGACCCAGTACTTC